This record looks at one T cell receptor (beta chain) sequence and its context. Only in-frame clones appear in the TCRdb table, and some are missing; sequencing was by immunoSEQ multiplex PCR. The profile covers over 150,000 clones, with just over 85% appearing a single time and around 6.6% taken by the ten largest. CDR1 and CDR2 from the germline V gene are SGHVS and FNYEAQ. With 5 bases clipped from V and 4 bases from J, the junction kept 8 bases outside the gene matches. The CDR3 has 16 amino acids. These data originate in a study of blood T cell repertoires in COVID-19. This chain joins TRBV7-6 and TRBJ1-6; 7 nucleotides match TRBD1. The TCR originated in a man aged 50-59 years with active or convalescent COVID-19. The sequenced sample was peripheral blood. The CDR3 bases are TGTGCCAGCAGCCCTAGACAGGGCTCGTATAATTCACCCCTCCACTTT. Its translation is CASSPRQGSYNSPLHF.